The 21 T cell receptor beta chains in this list originate from one sample, sequenced in a study of blood T cell repertoires in COVID-19. Measured with immunoSEQ multiplex PCR; TCRdb has only the in-frame clones, and not every one. The repertoire has around 300,000 clones, 80% to 90% of them found once; the top ten carry about 5%. The specimen was PBMCs or T cells enriched from blood (not recorded which). The receptors were gathered from a woman in her 30s who had recovered from COVID-19.

V gene TRBV7-9 combines with J gene TRBJ2-2, with TRBD2 matching over 8 bases. CDR3 size: 16 residues. Germline V gives CDR1 SEHNR, CDR2 FQNEAQ (reference sequence). The V gene end was trimmed by 5 bases and the J gene end by 6 bases; junction bases not matched to a gene: 11. For the CDR3, the DNA is TGTGCCAGCAGCGGCCAGGGGTCTAGCGGGCCCGGGGAGCTGTTTTTT. The encoded protein is CASSGQGSSGPGELFF. The entire variable domain, with the rest obtained from reference TRBV7-9 and TRBJ2-2, is as follows: DTGVSQNPRHKITKRGQNVTFRCDPISEHNRLYWYRQTLGQGPEFLTYFQNEAQLEKSRLLSDRFSAERPKGSFSTLEIQRTEQGDSAMYLCASSGQGSSGPGELFFGEGSRLTVL.

The rearrangement uses TRBV2 and TRBJ1-2; 11 nucleotides line up with TRBD1. The CDR3 length is 16 residues. J lost 7 bases, V lost 7 bases, and 14 bases had no gene match. The germline CDR1 and CDR2 sequences are SNHLY and FYNNEI. CDR3 residues: CASIDPRDRGRGGYTF. CDR3 DNA sequence: TGTGCCAGCATCGACCCTCGGGACAGGGGGAGAGGTGGCTACACCTTC.

This sequence joins TRBV28 and TRBJ1-2; no clear D. CDR3 length: 16 residues. Trimming removed 6 bases at V and 4 bases at J, with 21 bases between. The germline V gene encodes CDR1 MDHEN and CDR2 SYDVKM. The CDR3 protein is CASSQVPPPPFYGYTF. The CDR3 nucleotides are TGTGCCAGCAGCCAGGTTCCCCCGCCTCCTTTCTATGGCTACACCTTC.

The chain joins TRBV15 to TRBJ2-3, with D maybe TRBD2 (6 bases). The length of the CDR3 is 15 residues. The germline gives CDR1 LNHNV, CDR2 YYDKDF (reference sequence). The V end was cut by 2 bases, the J end by 4 bases, with 13 bases between. CDR3 loop: CATSRRGRSADTQYF. CDR3 sequence (DNA): TGTGCCACCAGCAGACGAGGGAGGAGCGCAGATACGCAGTATTTT.

J is TRBJ2-3 and V is TRBV28, with D possibly TRBD2 on 5 matching bases. Germline lookup yields CDR1 MDHEN and CDR2 SYDVKM. The CDR3 sequence is 14 residues long. The ends were cut back, 4 bases at V and 0 bases at J, with 8 bases in the middle. CDR3 coding DNA: TGTGCCAGCAGTTCGGACTTGAGCACAGATACGCAGTATTTT. Amino acid sequence: CASSSDLSTDTQYF.

The chain couples TRBV7-2 to TRBJ2-2; D uncertain. CDR1 is SGHTA, CDR2 FQGNSA, per germline. V was pared by 5 bases and J by 0 bases, with 13 bases between. This CDR3 is built from 16 residues. The chain's CDR3 is CASSQSRSANTGELFF. The CDR3, as DNA: TGTGCCAGCAGCCAATCCCGCAGTGCGAACACCGGGGAGCTGTTTTTT.

This rearrangement joins TRBV10-2 to TRBJ2-4, with a tentative D call TRBD1 (6 bases). CDR3 size: 18 residues. The germline gives CDR1 WSHSY, CDR2 SAAADI. V was shortened by 5 bases and J by 3 bases, with 23 bases between the two germline ends. The CDR3 DNA is TGCGCCAGCAGTCCGACGACAGTTATACAGGGATACAAAAACATTCAGTACTTC. This translates into CASSPTTVIQGYKNIQYF.

The CDR3 DNA reads TGTGCCAGCAGCTTCGCGATTGGGGGGTCTAGCACCGGGGAGCTGTTTTTT. It codes for CASSFAIGGSSTGELFF. The chain employs TRBV7-8 and TRBJ2-2, with D perhaps TRBD2 (6 bases). The germline V and J ends were trimmed by 3 bases and 4 bases, with 18 bases remaining between them. From germline, CDR1 is SGHVS and CDR2 FQNEAQ. This CDR3 has 17 residues.

The chain carries TRBV5-1 and TRBJ1-6; TRBD1 is a possible D gene (5 bases). This CDR3 region has 15 residues. CDR1 SGHRS and CDR2 YFSETQ come from the germline V gene. Deletions cut 0 bases from V and 7 bases from J, with 11 bases between. The CDR3, as DNA: TGCGCCAGCAGCTTGGAAGGGGCTCGGAATTCACCCCTCCACTTT. It is translated as CASSLEGARNSPLHF.

This rearrangement joins TRBV5-8 to TRBJ2-2; 8 nucleotides line up with TRBD2. Germline V gene data show CDR1 as SGHTS and CDR2 as YDEGEE. The CDR3 length is 15 residues. With 4 bases clipped from V and 6 bases from J, the junction kept 8 bases outside the gene matches. CDR3 nucleotides: TGTGCCAGCAGCCCCAAGCGGGGGATGGCCGGGGAGCTGTTTTTT. This gives the protein CASSPKRGMAGELFF.

The rearrangement links TRBV18 to TRBJ1-6; TRBD1 agrees at 9 bases. CDR1 is KGHSH and CDR2 is LQKENI in the germline V gene. This CDR3 is 14 amino acids long. V lost 4 bases and J lost 7; bases outside the gene matches: 2. The CDR3 bases are TGTGCCAGCTCACGAGACAGGGGGAATTCACCCCTCCACTTT. This encodes CASSRDRGNSPLHF.

This clone appeared a single time. The chain joins TRBV7-9 to TRBJ1-2, with 8 bases matching TRBD1. The CDR3 contains 15 residues. V lost 1 base and J lost 8; bases outside the gene matches: 9. CDR1 SEHNR and CDR2 FQNEAQ come from the germline V gene (reference sequence). CDR3 coding DNA: TGTGCCAGCAGCTTAGGGACAGGGACTGAGGGAGGCTACACCTTC. This sequence encodes CASSLGTGTEGGYTF.

This clone was recorded once. At one end, the junction sequence differs from germline, possibly due to a read error. The chain is built from TRBV5-1 and TRBJ1-2; TRBD1 is a possible D gene (5 bases). The CDR3 extends over 11 amino acids. Germline assignment: CDR1 SGHRS and CDR2 YFSETQ. CDR3 amino acids: CASPSPIDSFF. In DNA, the CDR3 is TGCGCCAGCCCCTCACCTATAGACAGTTTCTTC.

This chain links TRBV27 with TRBJ2-7, with D tentatively TRBD1 (5 bases). Germline CDR1 reads MNHEY; CDR2 reads SMNVEV (reference sequence). The CDR3 sequence is 14 residues long. The ends were cut back, 8 bases at V and 3 bases at J, with 17 bases in the middle. The CDR3 nucleotides read TGTGCCAGCCCATTGGACACCCCTAACTACGAGCAGTACTTC. It yields the protein CASPLDTPNYEQYF.

J is TRBJ1-1 and V is TRBV5-1; the D gene is possibly TRBD1 (5 bases). This CDR3 region has 17 residues. V lost 9 bases and J 1 base, leaving 25 bases between the germline ends. Germline lookup yields CDR1 SGHRS and CDR2 YFSETQ. CDR3 coding DNA: TGCGCCACGCTACCGGAGGGGATAGTTCGGTCGAACACTGAAGCTTTCTTT. It encodes CATLPEGIVRSNTEAFF.

The chain combines TRBV5-5 with TRBJ1-1; D unclear. Germline-derived CDR1 and CDR2 are SGHKS and YYEKEE (reference sequence). With 1 base removed from V and 1 base from J, the gap between germline ends came to 17 bases. CDR3 size: 17 residues. The CDR3: CASSLSIPPGSNTEAFF. DNA for the CDR3: TGTGCCAGCAGCTTGAGCATCCCCCCGGGATCGAACACTGAAGCTTTCTTT.

The V and J genes are TRBV3-1 (or the pseudogene TRBV3-2) and TRBJ2-2; D may be TRBD1 (5 bases). The CDR3 length is 13 residues. Trimming stripped 6 bases from V and 4 bases from J, with 9 bases between. CDR1 is LGHDT, CDR2 YNNKEL, per germline (reference sequence). The CDR3 region has the DNA TGTGCCAGCAGTCGACAGTTCACCGGGGAGCTGTTTTTT. Amino acids: CASSRQFTGELFF.

This chain joins TRBV6-5 and TRBJ2-7, with TRBD1 matching over 7 bases. The CDR3 is 13 residues long. The germline V gene has CDR1 MNHEY and CDR2 SVGAGI. V shed 8 bases and J 1 base; nucleotides not matched to a gene: 5. The CDR3 protein is CASGLQGSYEQYF. The CDR3, as DNA: TGTGCCAGCGGATTACAGGGGTCCTACGAGCAGTACTTC.

Written as DNA, the CDR3 is TGTGCCAGCGACGCGAGGGCAGGGGGCAATCAGCCCCAGCATTTT. This encodes CASDARAGGNQPQHF. J is TRBJ1-5 and V is TRBV6-5; possible D gene TRBD1, 6 bases. The length of the CDR3 is 15 residues. Between the trimmed V and J ends, which lost 8 bases and 2 bases, there was a span of 16 bases. Germline-derived CDR1 and CDR2 are MNHEY and SVGAGI.

The chain uses TRBV6-6 and TRBJ1-5, with 7 bases lining up with TRBD1. CDR3 size: 14 residues. Germline CDR1 is MNHNY and CDR2 is SVGAGI (reference sequence). With V trimmed by 8 bases and J by 9 bases, 13 bases remained unmatched. CDR3 sequence reads: CASQQGQGVRPQHF. The CDR3 DNA reads TGTGCCAGCCAGCAGGGGCAGGGGGTCAGGCCCCAGCATTTT.

This clone was observed many times. The chain combines TRBV2 with TRBJ2-2; D call uncertain. Germline lookup yields CDR1 SNHLY and CDR2 FYNNEI. V was clipped by 1 base and J by 6 bases, with 12 bases between them. The CDR3 consists of 15 residues. CDR3 in amino acids: CASSEGRVWPGELFF. The CDR3 DNA is TGTGCCAGCAGTGAAGGCCGGGTTTGGCCCGGGGAGCTGTTTTTT.